This TCR beta chain was captured in a study of T cell responses to AZD1222 COVID-19 vaccine (dated by TCRdb to about 2021). Broadly, across the study: AZD1222 recipients given second doses at about 4 weeks or at about 12 weeks were pooled, since spike-specific TCR depth and breadth were not found to differ between the two schedules. TCR sequencing was performed for roughly 250 trial participants, of whom about 200 were given two doses of AZD1222 and around 26 were given two doses of MenACWY control vaccine. Trial participants were enrolled into age subgroups of 18-55, 56-69 and 70-plus years, which contained roughly 150, 30 and 60 TCR-sequenced participants, respectively. The investigation overall reported the following: The 56-69-year group was small, and its depth increase did not reach significance, likely because of low power. Most participants were white British and females outnumbered males, and the authors suggested that clonal diversity may have been underestimated. The whole spike protein was spanned by vaccine-associated CD4 TCRs, and dominant responses were seen in regions 160-218 and 743-854. Reportedly, almost half of the unique spike-specific TCRs recognized epitopes lying outside the regions that are mutated in the B.1.351 and B.1.1.7 variants. A significant rise in spike-specific TCR breadth and depth was observed after two AZD1222 doses relative to day 0 and relative to MenACWY recipients. Because no day 14 peak-response samples were available, repertoires were characterized only after the peak T cell response. Conclusions about previously exposed vaccinees were limited because only five to seven AZD1222 recipients were SARS-CoV-2 seropositive at baseline.

The CDR3 regions of human TCRbeta chains were subjected to immunosequencing. The paper's data handling went like this. Repertoire TCRs were matched against a reference library of SARS-CoV-2-specific TCRs generated with the MIRA antigen-specificity platform. Breadth meant the fraction of unique TCRs that were SARS-CoV-2-associated, whereas depth meant the fraction of total T cells that were SARS-CoV-2-associated. Using the MIRA data, every spike-specific TCR was mapped to the spike region that the TCR reacted to and assigned to either a CD4 or a CD8 class. Log10-transformed breadth and depth values were compared by one-way ANOVA with Sidak's multiple comparisons tests. TCRdb stores this immuneACCESS table with in-frame sequences only. Part of the clones is absent; in the studies checked, under half of the shortfall reflects unresolved V genes, and no reason is known for the rest. V, J and clone size reflect that table, while D and trimming were determined from the DNA. The sample includes around 110,000 clones, with about 93% observed a single time. The ten biggest clones cover 20% to 25% of the sample.

Explained via the paper, the time point label denotes: baseline before first vaccination. Samples from vaccinated people were obtained from the UK trials COV001 and COV002, which included a single-blind randomized controlled phase 2/3 trial of AZD1222 (ChAdOx1 nCoV-19) in healthy adults. For TCRbeta chain sequencing, PBMC samples from trial participants were taken at day 0 and at day 28 after the second dose. Cut back by 6 bases and 2 bases, the V and J ends lie 10 bases apart. The CDR3, cysteine through phenylalanine, is 14 amino acids long. Only CDR3 DNA remains: 42 bases, in frame from the first base. CDR1 is given as KGHSH and CDR2 as LQKENI, both from the germline V gene. Concerning this clone: Its antigen target is currently unknown. Base qualities are not at hand, and no much larger clone is one base apart.

This TCR was recovered from an adult in good health. Source: peripheral blood, taken on day 0 of AZD1222 vaccination. This receptor chain uses TRBV18 and TRBJ1-4; no confident D gene assignment can be made. The DNA sequence is as follows: TGTGCCAGCTCTAAGGTTTCTACTAATGAAAAACTGTTTTTT. It specifies CASSKVSTNEKLFF.